The 3 T cell receptor beta chains reported below all come from one sample, sequenced in a study of monozygotic twins with inflammatory bowel disease. TCRdb re-called the 5' RACE reads; one entry per CDR3 protein, DNA not given. This table lists about 160,000 distinct CDR3 sequences. The sequenced sample consisted of blood. The origin of the receptors is a human donor with ulcerative colitis or Crohn's disease, or a healthy co-twin of an affected twin (not recorded which).

The CDR3 loop is CASSQAEDLYGYTF. V gene TRBV4-3 combines with J gene TRBJ1-2. This CDR3 contains 14 residues. The germline CDR1 and CDR2 sequences are LGHNA and YSLEER.

The V gene is TRBV10-3, the J gene TRBJ2-3; TCRdb returns TRBD1, unconfirmable since there is no DNA. Germline V CDR1 and CDR2: ENHRY, SYGVKD. CDR3 length: 15 amino acids. This CDR3 is CAISDTGQITDTQYF.

The chain has TRBV20-1 and TRBJ1-5; TCRdb proposes TRBD1, but this gene call is untestable without DNA. The CDR3 has 17 residues. From germline, CDR1 is DFQATT and CDR2 SNEGSKA (reference sequence). This CDR3 is CSARDRRTGWGNQPQHF.